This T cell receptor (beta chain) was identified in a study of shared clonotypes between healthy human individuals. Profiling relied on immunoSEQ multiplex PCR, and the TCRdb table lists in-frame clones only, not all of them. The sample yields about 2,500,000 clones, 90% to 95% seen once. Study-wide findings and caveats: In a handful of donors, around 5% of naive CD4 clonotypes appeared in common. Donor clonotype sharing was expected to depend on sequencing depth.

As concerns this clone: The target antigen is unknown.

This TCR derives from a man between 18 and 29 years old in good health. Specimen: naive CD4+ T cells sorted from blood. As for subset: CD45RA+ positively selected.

The DNA of the CDR3 is TGTGCCAGTAGTGTCTCCGGTGTCACAGATACGCAGTATTTT. This translates into CASSVSGVTDTQYF. The rearrangement joins TRBV19 to TRBJ2-3; D not resolved. The CDR3 is made up of 14 amino acids. Trimming took 5 bases from V and 2 from J, leaving 11 bases between them. Germline values: CDR1 LNHDA, CDR2 SQIVND (reference sequence).